The rows below give T cell receptor beta chains drawn from one sample of a study of sequential checkpoint blockade in melanoma. Profiling relied on immunoSEQ multiplex PCR, and the TCRdb table lists in-frame clones only, not all of them. The sample has more than 9,000 clones; more than 60% are singletons. The sequencing here drew on CD8+ T cells sorted from blood (inferred from file names), taken from a patient given nivolumab and ipilimumab in sequence. The source is a human donor with melanoma. Both conserved end residues are trimmed from each CDR3. The size entry is marked missing in some rows and otherwise reads once, few, many or a size class.

>TRBJ1-5|once|TRBV6-5
ASRQQGSNQPQH
>TRBJ2-1|.|TRBV11-3
ASSIRDNNEQF
>TRBJ2-3|.|TRBV6-1
ASSEGQGADTQY
>TRBJ2-5|once|TRBV11-2
ASSPGGVGGIFQETQY
>TRBJ1-2|few|TRBV27
ATGGFYGYT
>TRBJ1-4|.|TRBV9
ASSPQGGTNEKLF
>TRBJ1-5|.|TRBV28
ASSFRTEIMSSNQPQH
>TRBJ2-1|.|TRBV28
ASSFAGSGILSYNEQF
>.|.|TRBV29-1
SVFGESGRSYNEQF
>TRBJ2-1|.|TRBV7-8
ASSLVRLAGEGSSYNEQF
>TRBJ2-1|medium-sized|TRBV28
ASSLRSSYNEQF
>TRBJ2-1|.|TRBV19
ASSILAGQYNEQF
>TRBJ2-7|.|TRBV6-1
ASILGPGGNEQY
>TRBJ1-2|.|TRBV4-1
ASSQDSGGYNYGYT
>TRBJ2-1|.|TRBV6-1
ASSGWGLATYNEQF
>TRBJ2-1|.|TRBV10-1
ASSGESNEQF
>TRBJ2-7|.|TRBV7-9
ASSLRTGYEQY
>TRBJ2-2|once|TRBV7-8
ASSLRQTNTGELF